This T cell receptor (beta chain) was profiled in a study of cytomegalovirus exposure and HLA in healthy donors. A note on this clone: The antigen is not known.

Amplification used 60 Vbeta primers and 13 Jbeta primers. Repertoires were generated with immunoSEQ multiplex PCR, while TCRdb's copy carries only in-frame clones and drops some. The sample records fewer than 250,000 clones, 65% to 90% being singletons. CDR1 and CDR2 (germline): SGHAT, FQNNGV. V was cut by 5 bases and J by 6 bases, with 20 bases left in between. There are 16 residues in the CDR3. Points from the study as a whole: Some V segments, including TRBV6-2 and TRBV6-3, were excluded as indistinguishable. CMV serostatus was the sole immune exposure data available. Three CMV-associated chains were confirmed in vitro to be specific for CMV antigens. Later findings reportedly placed an Asian-associated ancestry cluster below the approximately 670-donor mean for N-insertions.

This chain links TRBV11-2 with TRBJ2-1; weak D call: TRBD1 (6 bases). The clonotype was recovered from a girl between 5 and 17 years old in good health and CMV-seronegative. Source material: PBMCs. This chain's CDR3 is CASSHLGAGETNEQFF. CDR3 nucleotides: TGTGCCAGCAGCCATTTAGGGGCAGGGGAGACCAATGAGCAGTTCTTC.